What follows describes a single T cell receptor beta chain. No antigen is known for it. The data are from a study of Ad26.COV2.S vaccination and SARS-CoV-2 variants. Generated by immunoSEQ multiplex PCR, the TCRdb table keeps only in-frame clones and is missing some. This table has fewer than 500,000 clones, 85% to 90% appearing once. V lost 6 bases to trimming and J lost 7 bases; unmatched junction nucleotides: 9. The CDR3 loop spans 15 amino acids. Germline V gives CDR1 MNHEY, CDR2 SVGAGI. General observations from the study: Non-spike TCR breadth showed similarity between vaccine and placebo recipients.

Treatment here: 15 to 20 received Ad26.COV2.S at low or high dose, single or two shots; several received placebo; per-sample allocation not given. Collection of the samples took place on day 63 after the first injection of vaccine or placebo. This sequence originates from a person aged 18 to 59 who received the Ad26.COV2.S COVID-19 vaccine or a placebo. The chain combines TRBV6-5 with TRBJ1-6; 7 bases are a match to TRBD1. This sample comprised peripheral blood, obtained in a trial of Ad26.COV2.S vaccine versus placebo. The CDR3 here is CASSRQGLGNSPLHF. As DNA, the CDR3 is TGTGCCAGCAGCCGACAGGGATTGGGGAATTCACCCCTCCACTTT.